The 10 T cell receptor beta chains below were found in one sample sequenced in a study of blood T cell repertoires in COVID-19. Sequenced by immunoSEQ multiplex PCR; TCRdb stores in-frame clones only, minus some. The sample has about 160,000 clones, about 83% seen once; the top ten hold roughly 7.5%. Sequenced material: peripheral blood. Every receptor here comes from a man between 60 and 75 years old with acute or convalescent COVID-19.

The J gene is TRBJ2-5, the V gene TRBV7-9; D possibly corresponds to TRBD2 (5 bases). Trimming stripped 1 base from V and 3 bases from J, with 12 bases between. The germline V gene encodes CDR1 SEHNR and CDR2 FQNEAQ (reference sequence). This CDR3 contains 15 residues. The CDR3 bases are TGTGCCAGCAGCTTAGGGGTCTCGGGGAAAGAGACCCAGTACTTC. It codes for CASSLGVSGKETQYF.

The gene calls are TRBV7-6 and TRBJ1-6, with 11 bases lining up with TRBD1. The length of the CDR3 is 17 residues. Trimming took 3 bases from V and 2 from J; bases not matched to a gene: 3. CDR1 is SGHVS and CDR2 is FNYEAQ in the germline V gene. The CDR3 here is CASSLRDRGTYNSPLHF. As DNA, the CDR3 is TGTGCCAGCAGCTTGAGGGACAGGGGGACCTATAATTCACCCCTCCACTTT.

The chain links TRBV7-2 to TRBJ2-2, with 7 bases matching TRBD1. This CDR3 is built from 14 residues. The junction had 2 bases not matched to a gene; V was cut back by 1 base and J by 6 bases. Looked up from germline, CDR1 is SGHTA and CDR2 is FQGNSA. CDR3 region: CASSLGQGAGELFF. The DNA for the CDR3 is TGTGCCAGCAGCTTAGGCCAGGGGGCCGGGGAGCTGTTTTTT.

The J gene is TRBJ2-1, the V gene TRBV14, with 9 bases fitting TRBD1. Per germline, CDR1 SGHDN and CDR2 FVKESK. V shed 4 bases and J 7 bases; nucleotides not matched to a gene: 8. CDR3 length equals 15 residues. In nucleotides, the CDR3 is TGTGCCAGCAGCCCCTGGGACAGGGTCTCGAATGAGCAGTTCTTC. Its translation: CASSPWDRVSNEQFF.

The CDR3 DNA reads as TGTGCCAGCAGCTTAGCCCCGGGGACTAGAGAGACCCAGTACTTC. Residues: CASSLAPGTRETQYF. The chain uses TRBV7-8 and TRBJ2-5; the match to TRBD2 covers 8 bases. Trimming cost V 0 bases and J 4 bases; bases outside gene matches: 4. CDR3 length equals 15 residues. Germline CDR1 is SGHVS and CDR2 is FQNEAQ.

This chain connects TRBV11-1 to TRBJ2-5; possible D gene TRBD2, 5 bases. The CDR3 contains 13 residues. Per germline, CDR1 SGHAT and CDR2 FQDESV (reference sequence). Trimming shortened V by 1 base and J by 5 bases, and 8 bases separated the two germline ends. The CDR3 loop reads CASSLEVAETQYF. DNA for the CDR3: TGTGCCAGCAGCTTAGAGGTAGCGGAGACCCAGTACTTC.

CDR3 nucleotides: TGTGCCAGCAGAAGGCGCGGGGGGGCCGTAGAAGAGACCCAGTACTTC. Translating gives CASRRRGGAVEETQYF. The chain combines TRBV5-4 with TRBJ2-5, with TRBD2 matching 9 bases. Germline-derived CDR1 and CDR2 are SGHNT and YYREEE (reference sequence). Germline trimming cut 5 bases from V and 3 bases from J; bases unmatched to any gene: 11. The CDR3 length is 16 residues. Full variable domain (rest looked up from reference TRBV5-4 and TRBJ2-5): ETGVTQSPTHLIKTRGQQVTLRCSSQSGHNTVSWYQQALGQGPQFIFQYYREEENGRGNFPPRFSGLQFPNYSSELNVNALELDDSALYLCASRRRGGAVEETQYFGPGTRLLVL.

This chain uses TRBV11-2 with TRBJ2-5; 13 nucleotides line up with TRBD2. V shed 5 bases and J 4 bases; nucleotides not matched to a gene: 10. The germline V gene has CDR1 SGHAT and CDR2 FQNNGV. This CDR3 is 17 amino acids long. In DNA form, the CDR3 reads TGTGCCAGCAGCCCGGGACTAGCGGGGAGAGGTGGAGAGACCCAGTACTTC. Protein sequence: CASSPGLAGRGGETQYF.

This rearrangement joins TRBV2 to TRBJ2-5, with D possibly TRBD2 on 6 matching bases. Trimming took off 5 bases at V and 1 base at J, with 8 bases between the two ends. Per germline, CDR1 SNHLY and CDR2 FYNNEI. The CDR3 has 13 amino acids. In nucleotides, the CDR3 is TGTGCCAGCAGTCTAGCGCTCCAAGAGACCCAGTACTTC. It codes for CASSLALQETQYF.

This clone was detected only once. This chain joins TRBV5-4 and TRBJ2-3, with D tentatively TRBD1 (5 bases). V was shortened by 1 base and J by 4 bases, with 19 bases between the two germline ends. Germline assignment: CDR1 SGHNT and CDR2 YYREEE (reference sequence). The CDR3 totals 17 residues. The DNA for the CDR3 is TGTGCCAGCAGCTTGCGCCAGGGCCTCTTTAGCCCAGATACGCAGTATTTT. The encoded protein is CASSLRQGLFSPDTQYF.